Listed here are 18 T cell receptor beta chains from one sample, sequenced in a study of long-term antiretroviral therapy in people with HIV. Version v3.0 of the immunoSEQ assay was performed at survey level. Here immunoSEQ multiplex PCR was the method, and the copy in TCRdb shows in-frame clones only, minus some. The sample holds 21,000 or so clones, roughly 91% seen once. Specimen: unsorted PBMCs, collected 2.3 years after starting antiretroviral therapy. These receptors came from a man between 60 and 75 years old with HIV.

The chain joins TRBV4-1 to TRBJ1-2; D might be TRBD1 (6 bases). Trimming took 1 base from V and 4 from J, leaving 19 bases between them. Germline loops: CDR1 MGHRA, CDR2 YSYEKL. CDR3 size: 17 residues. The CDR3, as DNA: TGCGCCAGCAGCCAAGCCTTTAGACAGGCGGGAGTCTATGGCTACACCTTC. Its protein is CASSQAFRQAGVYGYTF.

This sequence joins TRBV7-2 and TRBJ1-1; no clear D gene. Germline V CDR1 and CDR2: SGHTA, FQGNSA. This CDR3 region has 12 residues. V lost 6 bases and J 1 base, leaving 6 bases between the germline ends. CDR3 in amino acids: CASRSANTEAFF. The CDR3 DNA reads TGTGCCAGCAGATCTGCGAACACTGAAGCTTTCTTT.

This clone has a handful of counts. The chain uses TRBV18 and TRBJ2-5; D gene ambiguous. Trimming removed 2 bases at V and 4 bases at J, with 8 bases between. The CDR3 spans 13 residues. Looked up from germline, CDR1 is KGHSH and CDR2 is LQKENI. CDR3 protein: CASSPFSLETQYF. The CDR3 nucleotides read TGTGCCAGCTCACCATTTAGTTTAGAGACCCAGTACTTC.

The genes are TRBV6-5 and TRBJ2-1; tentatively, D is TRBD2 (6 bases). This CDR3 contains 16 residues. In germline, CDR1 is MNHEY, CDR2 SVGAGI. Trimming shortened V by 0 bases and J by 7 bases, and 16 bases separated the two germline ends. The CDR3 bases are TGTGCCAGCAGTTACTCGGGGCGGGGAGGTGCAAATGAGCAGTTCTTC. Translating gives CASSYSGRGGANEQFF.

The chain joins TRBV6-6 to TRBJ2-3; 9 bases match TRBD1. This CDR3 has 16 amino acids. Germline V CDR1 and CDR2: MNHNY, SVGAGI (reference sequence). The junction had 5 bases not matched to a gene; V was cut back by 2 bases and J by 2 bases. The CDR3 region is CASSYRTGATTDTQYF. For the CDR3, the DNA is TGTGCCAGCAGTTACCGGACAGGGGCTACCACAGATACGCAGTATTTT.

This chain links TRBV6-5 with TRBJ1-1; D is ambiguous. V shed 2 bases and J shed 1 base, with 11 bases lying between them. Germline CDR1 is MNHEY and CDR2 is SVGAGI. This CDR3 contains 15 residues. CDR3 region: CASSYPGSENTEAFF. The DNA of the CDR3 is TGTGCCAGCAGTTACCCGGGGAGCGAGAACACTGAAGCTTTCTTT.

The genes are TRBV5-1 and TRBJ1-2; a possible D gene is TRBD1 (6 bases). Germline-derived CDR1 and CDR2 are SGHRS and YFSETQ. The CDR3 runs to 16 residues. The V gene lost 4 bases and the J gene lost 7 bases, with 23 bases spanning the gap. CDR3 DNA sequence: TGCGCCAGCAGCCCTAATGCCGGGGGCGCGATAGGTGGCTACACCTTC. Its translation is CASSPNAGGAIGGYTF. The full variable domain, completed using reference TRBV5-1 and TRBJ1-2, is KAGVTQTPRYLIKTRGQQVTLSCSPISGHRSVSWYQQTPGQGLQFLFEYFSETQRNKGNFPGRFSGRQFSNSRSEMNVSTLELGDSALYLCASSPNAGGAIGGYTFGSGTRLTVV.

The chain's CDR3 is CASSPGLAGAEQYF. The CDR3 DNA is TGTGCCAGCAGCCCGGGACTAGCGGGAGCCGAGCAGTACTTC. This chain joins TRBV5-4 and TRBJ2-7, with TRBD2 matching 14 bases. Trimming removed 4 bases from V and 6 bases from J; junction bases left unmatched: 3. Germline V CDR1 and CDR2: SGHNT, YYREEE (reference sequence). The CDR3 consists of 14 residues.

This chain links TRBV19 with TRBJ1-2; D possibly corresponds to TRBD1 (6 bases). Germline assignment: CDR1 LNHDA and CDR2 SQIVND (reference sequence). This CDR3 is built from 14 residues. Deletions cut 1 base from V and 7 bases from J, with 13 bases between. The CDR3 DNA is TGTGCCAGTAGTATAGTAAACAGGGACCGTGGCTACACCTTC. Its translation: CASSIVNRDRGYTF.

V and J are TRBV28 and TRBJ2-7; D might be TRBD1 (5 bases). CDR1 is MDHEN and CDR2 is SYDVKM in the germline V gene. V was pared by 5 bases and J by 7 bases, with 15 bases between. The CDR3 is made up of 13 amino acids. The CDR3: CASSGEGAREQYF. As DNA, the CDR3 is TGTGCCAGCAGTGGGGAAGGGGCTAGGGAGCAGTACTTC.

This CDR3 is CASSAATGTRAHEQYF. For the CDR3, the DNA is TGTGCCAGTAGTGCGGCTACCGGGACTAGGGCCCACGAGCAGTACTTC. This chain uses TRBV19 with TRBJ2-7, with 8 bases matching TRBD2. V lost 5 bases and J lost 5; bases outside the gene matches: 14. The germline CDR1 and CDR2 sequences are LNHDA and SQIVND (reference sequence). This CDR3 is built from 16 residues.

This chain joins TRBV7-9 and TRBJ1-4, with TRBD1 matching 9 bases. Germline CDR1 SEHNR, CDR2 FQNEAQ (reference sequence). The CDR3 runs to 14 residues. V lost 5 bases and J lost 8; bases outside the gene matches: 6. The CDR3 loop is CASSRGQGDEKLFF. CDR3 sequence (DNA): TGTGCCAGCAGCCGGGGACAGGGTGACGAAAAACTGTTTTTT.

This chain's CDR3 is CASSRGGSFQIDTQYF. CDR3 bases: TGTGCCAGCAGCCGGGGCGGGAGTTTCCAAATAGATACGCAGTATTTT. The chain couples TRBV7-2 to TRBJ2-3; TRBD2 agrees at 7 bases. J lost 5 bases, V lost 5 bases, and 13 bases had no gene match. The CDR3 extends over 16 amino acids. Per germline, CDR1 SGHTA and CDR2 FQGNSA.

V usage is TRBV19 and J usage is TRBJ2-7, with D hard to call. This CDR3 is 14 amino acids long. Trimming stripped 1 base from V and 3 bases from J, with 10 bases between. Germline lookup yields CDR1 LNHDA and CDR2 SQIVND (reference sequence). The CDR3 sequence: CASSIGLEIYEQYF. CDR3 coding DNA: TGTGCCAGTAGTATAGGTCTAGAGATCTACGAGCAGTACTTC.

The V and J genes are TRBV19 and TRBJ1-3; TRBD1 matches at 8 bases. The CDR3 length is 15 residues. The junction had 12 bases not matched to a gene; V was cut back by 7 bases and J by 7 bases. The germline gives CDR1 LNHDA, CDR2 SQIVND (reference sequence). The CDR3 loop is CASMARDRFRNTIYF. The CDR3 nucleotides are TGTGCCAGTATGGCCCGGGACAGGTTTCGGAACACCATATATTTT.

Written as DNA, the CDR3 is TGCGCCAGCAGCTCCGCTCCCTTTAAGACAGGCTACGAGCAGTACTTC. Encoded protein: CASSSAPFKTGYEQYF. The chain has TRBV5-1 and TRBJ2-7, with a possible D match to TRBD1 (6 bases). The CDR3 length is 16 residues. Germline assignment: CDR1 SGHRS and CDR2 YFSETQ. The germline V and J ends were trimmed by 3 bases and 3 bases, with 19 bases remaining between them.

This clone came up once. In DNA form, the CDR3 reads TGCGCCAGCAGCCCTTTCTCAGGGAACGGACAGCCCCAGCATTTT. It codes for CASSPFSGNGQPQHF. V gene TRBV5-1 combines with J gene TRBJ1-5, with D possibly TRBD1 on 5 matching bases. The V end lost 4 bases, the J end lost 7 bases, and 18 bases lay between the germline ends. There are 15 residues in the CDR3. Germline V gives CDR1 SGHRS, CDR2 YFSETQ. The entire variable domain, with the rest obtained from reference TRBV5-1 and TRBJ1-5, is as follows: KAGVTQTPRYLIKTRGQQVTLSCSPISGHRSVSWYQQTPGQGLQFLFEYFSETQRNKGNFPGRFSGRQFSNSRSEMNVSTLELGDSALYLCASSPFSGNGQPQHFGDGTRLSIL.

The rearrangement uses TRBV11-2 and TRBJ1-1; D is ambiguous. The CDR3 extends over 15 amino acids. V lost 5 bases to trimming and J lost 5 bases, with 18 bases between them. Germline V lookup: CDR1 SGHAT, CDR2 FQNNGV. This CDR3 reads CASSRDTGLWTEAFF. For the CDR3, the DNA is TGTGCCAGCAGCCGAGACACTGGACTTTGGACTGAAGCTTTCTTT.